The source of this TCR beta chain is a study of T-cell memory formation after mild COVID-19. TCRdb redid the calling of the 5' RACE reads with MiXCR, one entry per CDR3 protein. This table holds roughly 250,000 distinct CDR3 sequences, over 15% found once. This clonotype was recorded at least ten times. What it binds is not known. Notes on the study in general: A second wave of clones peaked on day 37, and their SARS-CoV-2 specificity went unconfirmed. Contracting CD8+ clones were enriched in EMRA, CD4+ mainly in CM and EM.

The sample comprised PBMCs or a T cell subset sorted from them (not recorded which). The receptor was derived from a man younger than 35 who had mild COVID-19 (a few samples of this study predate the infection). Cell type and time point are not known.

The CDR3 DNA sequence: TGTGCCAGCAGCGACACACAAGAGACCCAGTACTTC. Its protein is CASSDTQETQYF. The rearrangement uses TRBV7-2 and TRBJ2-5, with D hard to call. The CDR3 contains 12 residues. V lost 5 bases and J 2 bases, leaving 6 bases between the germline ends. Germline lookup yields CDR1 SGHTA and CDR2 FQGNSA.